This record covers a single TCR beta chain. This sample was included in a study of CD8+ T cells in alopecia areata. As to treatment: oral pan-JAK inhibitor, 5-10 mg twice daily. Extracted RNA was reverse transcribed, and the resulting cDNA served as sequencing template. Produced via immunoSEQ multiplex PCR; TCRdb's table is partial and in-frame only. The table includes 200,000 or so clones, 55% to 70% detected once. Germline CDR1 and CDR2: LNHDA and SQIVND (reference sequence). J lost 3 bases, V lost 4 bases, and 6 bases had no gene match. CDR3 length: 15 amino acids. This chain connects TRBV19 to TRBJ1-5; 7 bases map to TRBD1. This TCR was sampled from a human donor with alopecia areata. The sample was CD4+ T cells sorted from blood, taken at week 24, from a patient treated with tofacitinib. This CDR3 reads CASSKTGLDNQPQHF. The CDR3 DNA reads as TGTGCCAGTAGTAAGACAGGGTTGGACAATCAGCCCCAGCATTTT. The full variable domain, completed using reference TRBV19 and TRBJ1-5, is DGGITQSPKYLFRKEGQNVTLSCEQNLNHDAMYWYRQDPGQGLRLIYYSQIVNDFQKGDIAEGYSVSREKKESFPLTVTSAQKNPTAFYLCASSKTGLDNQPQHFGDGTRLSIL.